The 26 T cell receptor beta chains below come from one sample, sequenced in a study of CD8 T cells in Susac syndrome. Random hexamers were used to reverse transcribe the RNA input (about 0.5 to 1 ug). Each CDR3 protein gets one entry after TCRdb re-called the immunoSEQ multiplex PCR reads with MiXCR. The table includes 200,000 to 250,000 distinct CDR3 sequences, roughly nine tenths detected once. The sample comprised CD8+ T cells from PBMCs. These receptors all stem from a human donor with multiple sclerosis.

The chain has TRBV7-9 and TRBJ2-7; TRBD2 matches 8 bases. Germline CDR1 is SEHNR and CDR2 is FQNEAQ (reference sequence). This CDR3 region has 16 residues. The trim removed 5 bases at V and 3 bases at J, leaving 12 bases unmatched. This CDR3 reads CASSPTGTSSSYEQYF. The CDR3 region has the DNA TGTGCCAGCAGCCCTACGGGGACTAGTTCCAGCTACGAGCAGTACTTC.

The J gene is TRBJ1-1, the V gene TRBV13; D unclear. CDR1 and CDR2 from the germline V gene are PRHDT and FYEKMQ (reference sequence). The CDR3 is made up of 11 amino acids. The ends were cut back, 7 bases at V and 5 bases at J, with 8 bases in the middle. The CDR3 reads CASTSGTEAFF. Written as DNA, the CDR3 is TGTGCCAGCACCTCCGGGACTGAAGCTTTCTTT.

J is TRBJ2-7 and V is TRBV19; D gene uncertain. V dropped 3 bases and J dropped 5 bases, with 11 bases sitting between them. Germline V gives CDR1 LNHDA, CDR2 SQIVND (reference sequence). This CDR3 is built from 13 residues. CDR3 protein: CASSIYSGDEQYF. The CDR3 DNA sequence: TGTGCCAGTAGTATTTATTCGGGCGACGAGCAGTACTTC.

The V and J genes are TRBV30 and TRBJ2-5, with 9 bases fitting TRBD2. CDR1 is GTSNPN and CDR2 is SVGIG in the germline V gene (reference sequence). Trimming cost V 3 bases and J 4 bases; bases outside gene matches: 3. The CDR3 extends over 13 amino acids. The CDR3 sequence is CAWRRSGGETQYF. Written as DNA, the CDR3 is TGTGCCTGGAGACGTAGCGGGGGAGAGACCCAGTACTTC.

CDR3 nucleotides: TGTGCCAGCAGCCCGACAGGGGCGTCCACAGATACGCAGTATTTT. Residues: CASSPTGASTDTQYF. This sequence joins TRBV6-5 and TRBJ2-3; 8 bases align to TRBD1. This CDR3 has 15 amino acids. The J segment lost 2 bases and the V segment lost 6 bases, leaving 7 bases of the junction unmatched. Per germline, CDR1 MNHEY and CDR2 SVGAGI.

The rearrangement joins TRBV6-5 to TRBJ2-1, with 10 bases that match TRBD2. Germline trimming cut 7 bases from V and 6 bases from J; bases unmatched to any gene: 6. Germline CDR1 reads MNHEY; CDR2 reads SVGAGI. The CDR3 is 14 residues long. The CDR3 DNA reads TGTGCCAGCATGAGCGGGAGGGAGATCAATGAGCAGTTCTTC. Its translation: CASMSGREINEQFF.

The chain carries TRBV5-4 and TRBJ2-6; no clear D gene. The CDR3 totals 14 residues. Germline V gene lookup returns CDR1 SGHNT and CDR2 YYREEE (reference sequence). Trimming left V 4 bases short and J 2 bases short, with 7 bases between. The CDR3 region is CASSPRAGANVLTF. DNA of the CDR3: TGTGCCAGCAGCCCTAGAGCTGGGGCCAACGTCCTGACTTTC.

CDR3 amino acids: CASSKNQPQHF. Written as DNA, the CDR3 is TGTGCCAGCAGTAAGAATCAGCCCCAGCATTTT. V usage is TRBV6-1 and J usage is TRBJ1-5; no clear D gene. The germline CDR1 and CDR2 sequences are MNHNS and SASEGT. Trimming shortened V by 5 bases and J by 4 bases, and 3 bases separated the two germline ends. The CDR3 consists of 11 residues.

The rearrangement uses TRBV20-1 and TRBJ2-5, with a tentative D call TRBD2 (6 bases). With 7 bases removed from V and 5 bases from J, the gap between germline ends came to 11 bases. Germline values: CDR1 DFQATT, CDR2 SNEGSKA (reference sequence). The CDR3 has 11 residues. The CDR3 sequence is CSVKGGETQYF. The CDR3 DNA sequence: TGCAGTGTAAAAGGAGGGGAGACCCAGTACTTC.

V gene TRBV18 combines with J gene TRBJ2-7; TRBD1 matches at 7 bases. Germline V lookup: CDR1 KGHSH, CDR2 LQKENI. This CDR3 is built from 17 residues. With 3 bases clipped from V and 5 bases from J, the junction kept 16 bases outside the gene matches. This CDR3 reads CASSPAVLRDSGNEQYF. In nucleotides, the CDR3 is TGTGCCAGCTCACCCGCGGTCCTCCGGGACAGTGGAAACGAGCAGTACTTC.

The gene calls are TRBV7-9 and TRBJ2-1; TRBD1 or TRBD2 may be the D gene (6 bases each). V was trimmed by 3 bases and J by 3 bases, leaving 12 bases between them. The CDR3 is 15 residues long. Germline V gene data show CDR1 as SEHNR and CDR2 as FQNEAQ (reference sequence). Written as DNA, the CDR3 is TGTGCCAGCAGCTTTTCCGGGGGCTTCTACAATGAGCAGTTCTTC. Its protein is CASSFSGGFYNEQFF.

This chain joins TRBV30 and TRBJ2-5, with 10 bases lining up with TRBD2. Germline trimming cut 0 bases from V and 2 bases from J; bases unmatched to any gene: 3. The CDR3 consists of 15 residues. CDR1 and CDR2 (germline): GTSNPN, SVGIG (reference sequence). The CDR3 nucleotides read TGTGCCTGGAGTGTAAGCGGGGGGGCACAAGAGACCCAGTACTTC. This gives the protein CAWSVSGGAQETQYF.

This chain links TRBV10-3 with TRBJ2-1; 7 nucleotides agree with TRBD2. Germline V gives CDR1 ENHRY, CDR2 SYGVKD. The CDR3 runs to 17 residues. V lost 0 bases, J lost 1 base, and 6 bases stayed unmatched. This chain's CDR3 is CAISESTQAGSYNEQFF. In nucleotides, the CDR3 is TGTGCCATCAGTGAGTCGACTCAAGCGGGGTCCTACAATGAGCAGTTCTTC.

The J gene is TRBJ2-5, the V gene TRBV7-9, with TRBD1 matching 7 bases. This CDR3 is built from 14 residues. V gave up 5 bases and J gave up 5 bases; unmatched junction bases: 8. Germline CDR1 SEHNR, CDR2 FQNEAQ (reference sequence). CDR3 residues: CASSRPGQSETQYF. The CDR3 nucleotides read TGTGCCAGCAGCCGACCGGGACAGAGCGAGACCCAGTACTTC.

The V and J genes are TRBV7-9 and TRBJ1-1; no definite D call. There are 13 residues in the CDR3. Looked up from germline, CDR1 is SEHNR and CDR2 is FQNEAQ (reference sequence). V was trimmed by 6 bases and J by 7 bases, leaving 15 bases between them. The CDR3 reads CASSPISGVEAFF. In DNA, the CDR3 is TGTGCCAGCAGTCCAATTTCCGGGGTTGAAGCTTTCTTT.

The CDR3 sequence is CASAQGLGEQETQYF. CDR3 DNA sequence: TGTGCCAGCGCACAGGGTCTCGGTGAACAAGAGACCCAGTACTTC. This rearrangement joins TRBV7-9 to TRBJ2-5, with D possibly being TRBD1 (6 bases). Germline V gene lookup returns CDR1 SEHNR and CDR2 FQNEAQ (reference sequence). Trimming took 8 bases from V and 2 from J, leaving 18 bases between them. CDR3 length equals 15 residues.

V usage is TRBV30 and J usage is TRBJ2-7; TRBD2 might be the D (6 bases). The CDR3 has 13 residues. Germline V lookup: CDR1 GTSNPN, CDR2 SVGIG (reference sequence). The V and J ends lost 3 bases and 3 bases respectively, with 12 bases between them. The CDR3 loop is CAWSAGTRYEQYF. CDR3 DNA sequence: TGTGCCTGGAGCGCGGGGACTCGCTACGAGCAGTACTTC.

CDR3 bases: TGTGCCAGCAGTGAATACGACCGCGCCTATGGCTACACCTTC. Translated: CASSEYDRAYGYTF. The chain carries TRBV2 and TRBJ1-2; D remains ambiguous. Per the germline V gene, CDR1 is SNHLY and CDR2 is FYNNEI. V was shortened by 2 bases and J by 4 bases, with 11 bases between the two germline ends. The CDR3 has 14 residues.

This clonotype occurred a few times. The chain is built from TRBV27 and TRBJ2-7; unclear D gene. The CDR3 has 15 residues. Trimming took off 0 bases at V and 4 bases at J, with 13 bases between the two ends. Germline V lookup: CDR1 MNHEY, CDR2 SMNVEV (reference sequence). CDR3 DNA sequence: TGTGCCAGCAGTTTATCCACCCCTGTGGGGTACGAGCAGTACTTC. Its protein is CASSLSTPVGYEQYF.

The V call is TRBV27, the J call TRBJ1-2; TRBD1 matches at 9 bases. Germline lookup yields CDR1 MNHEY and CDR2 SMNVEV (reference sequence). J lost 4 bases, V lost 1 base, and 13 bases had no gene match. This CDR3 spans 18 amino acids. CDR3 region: CASSLFRPGTGTGYGYTF. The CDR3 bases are TGTGCCAGCAGTTTATTTAGGCCCGGGACAGGGACCGGCTATGGCTACACCTTC.

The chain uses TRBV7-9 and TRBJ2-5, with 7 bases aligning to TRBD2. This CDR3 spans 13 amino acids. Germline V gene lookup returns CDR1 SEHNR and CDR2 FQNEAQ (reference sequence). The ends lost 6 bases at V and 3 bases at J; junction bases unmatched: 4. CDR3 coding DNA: TGTGCCAGCAGGTCCGGGACTAAAGAGACCCAGTACTTC. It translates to CASRSGTKETQYF. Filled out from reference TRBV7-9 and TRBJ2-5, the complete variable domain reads DTGVSQNPRHKITKRGQNVTFRCDPISEHNRLYWYRQTLGQGPEFLTYFQNEAQLEKSRLLSDRFSAERPKGSFSTLEIQRTEQGDSAMYLCASRSGTKETQYFGPGTRLLVL.

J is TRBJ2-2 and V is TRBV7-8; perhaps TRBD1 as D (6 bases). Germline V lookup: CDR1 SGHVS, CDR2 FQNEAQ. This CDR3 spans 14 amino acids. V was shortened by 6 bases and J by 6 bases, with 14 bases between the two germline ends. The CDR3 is CASRLKTGPGELFF. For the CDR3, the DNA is TGTGCCAGCAGGTTAAAGACAGGTCCCGGGGAGCTGTTTTTT.

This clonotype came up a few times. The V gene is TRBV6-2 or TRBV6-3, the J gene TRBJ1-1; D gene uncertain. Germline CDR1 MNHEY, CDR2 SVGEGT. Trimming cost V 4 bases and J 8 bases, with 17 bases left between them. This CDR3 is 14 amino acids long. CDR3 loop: CASSSIQSGFEAFF. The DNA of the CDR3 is TGTGCCAGCAGTTCCATCCAGTCGGGGTTCGAAGCTTTCTTT.

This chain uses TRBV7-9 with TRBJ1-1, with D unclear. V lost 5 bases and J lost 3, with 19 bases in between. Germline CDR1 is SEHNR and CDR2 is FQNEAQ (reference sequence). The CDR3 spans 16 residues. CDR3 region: CASSGRSAWGDTEAFF. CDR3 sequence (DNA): TGTGCCAGCAGCGGGAGGAGCGCGTGGGGAGACACTGAAGCTTTCTTT.

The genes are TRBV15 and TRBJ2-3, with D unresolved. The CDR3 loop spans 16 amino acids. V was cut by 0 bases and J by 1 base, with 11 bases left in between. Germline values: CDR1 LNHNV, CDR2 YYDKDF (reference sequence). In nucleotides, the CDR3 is TGTGCCACCAGCAGAGATGGGAACGAGGGCACAGATACGCAGTATTTT. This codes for CATSRDGNEGTDTQYF.

In nucleotides, the CDR3 is TGTGCCAGCAGCCAAGAGCAGGGGTCGAGCACAGATACGCAGTATTTT. It yields the protein CASSQEQGSSTDTQYF. V gene TRBV3-1 combines with J gene TRBJ2-3; tentative D call: TRBD1 (6 bases). In germline, CDR1 is LGHDT, CDR2 YNNKEL (reference sequence). The CDR3 runs 16 residues. With 0 bases removed from V and 0 bases from J, the gap between germline ends came to 10 bases.